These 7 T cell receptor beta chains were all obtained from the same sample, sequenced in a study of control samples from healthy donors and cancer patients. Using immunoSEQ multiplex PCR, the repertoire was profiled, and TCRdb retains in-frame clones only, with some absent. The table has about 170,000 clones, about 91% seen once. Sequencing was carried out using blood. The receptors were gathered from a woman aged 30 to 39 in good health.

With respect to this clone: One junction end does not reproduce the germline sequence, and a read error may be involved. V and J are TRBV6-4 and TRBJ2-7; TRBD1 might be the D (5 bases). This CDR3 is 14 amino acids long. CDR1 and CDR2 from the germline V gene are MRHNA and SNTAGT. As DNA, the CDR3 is TGTGCCAGCAGCGACTTCCAGGGTAGGCACGAGCAGTACTTC. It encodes CASSDFQGRHEQYF.

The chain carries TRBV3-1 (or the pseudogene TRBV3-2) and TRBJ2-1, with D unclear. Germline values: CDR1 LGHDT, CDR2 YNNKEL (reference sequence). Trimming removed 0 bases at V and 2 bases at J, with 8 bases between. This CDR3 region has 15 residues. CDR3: CASSQERNPYNEQFF. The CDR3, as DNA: TGTGCCAGCAGCCAAGAGCGGAACCCCTACAATGAGCAGTTCTTC.

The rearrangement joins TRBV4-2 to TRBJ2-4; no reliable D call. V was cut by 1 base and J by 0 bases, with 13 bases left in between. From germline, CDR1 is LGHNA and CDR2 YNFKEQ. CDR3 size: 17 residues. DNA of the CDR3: TGTGCCAGCAGCCAAGGTGGTCTGGACCTAGCCAAAAACATTCAGTACTTC. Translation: CASSQGGLDLAKNIQYF.

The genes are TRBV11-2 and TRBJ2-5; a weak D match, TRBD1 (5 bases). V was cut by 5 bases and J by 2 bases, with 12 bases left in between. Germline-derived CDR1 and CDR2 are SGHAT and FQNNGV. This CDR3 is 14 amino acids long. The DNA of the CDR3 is TGTGCCAGCAGCCGCAAGGGGATGCAAGAGACCCAGTACTTC. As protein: CASSRKGMQETQYF.

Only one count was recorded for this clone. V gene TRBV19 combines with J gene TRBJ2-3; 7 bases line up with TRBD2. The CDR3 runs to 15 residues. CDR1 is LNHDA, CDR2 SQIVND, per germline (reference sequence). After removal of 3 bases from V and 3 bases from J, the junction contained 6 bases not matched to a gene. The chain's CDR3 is CASSISAGETDTQYF. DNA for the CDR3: TGTGCCAGTAGTATTAGTGCGGGAGAGACAGATACGCAGTATTTT. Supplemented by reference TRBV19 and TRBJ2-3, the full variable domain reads DGGITQSPKYLFRKEGQNVTLSCEQNLNHDAMYWYRQDPGQGLRLIYYSQIVNDFQKGDIAEGYSVSREKKESFPLTVTSAQKNPTAFYLCASSISAGETDTQYFGPGTRLTVL.

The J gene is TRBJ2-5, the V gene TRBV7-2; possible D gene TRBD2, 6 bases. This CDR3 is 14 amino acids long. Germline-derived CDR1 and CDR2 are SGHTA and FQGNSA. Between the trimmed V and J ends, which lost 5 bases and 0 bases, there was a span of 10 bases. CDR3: CASSRGWYQETQYF. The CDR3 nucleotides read TGTGCCAGCAGCCGGGGGTGGTACCAAGAGACCCAGTACTTC.

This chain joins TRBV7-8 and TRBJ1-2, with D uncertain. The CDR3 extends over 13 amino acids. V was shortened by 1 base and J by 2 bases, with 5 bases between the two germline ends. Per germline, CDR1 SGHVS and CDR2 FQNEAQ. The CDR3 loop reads CASSLDTNYGYTF. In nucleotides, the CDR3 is TGTGCCAGCAGCTTAGATACAAACTATGGCTACACCTTC.